This T cell receptor beta chain was recovered during a study of cytomegalovirus exposure and HLA in healthy donors. Use of 60 Vbeta and 13 Jbeta primers characterized the PCR. Data came from immunoSEQ multiplex PCR; TCRdb stores just in-frame clones and leaves some out. The table records under 200,000 clones, about 88% of them present only once. This clonotype was sampled from a woman aged 25 to 39 in good health and CMV-seronegative. The specimen sequenced was PBMCs.

The CDR3 loop is CASSYGQGGHEQYF. DNA of the CDR3: TGTGCCAGCAGCTACGGACAGGGGGGCCACGAGCAGTACTTC. The rearrangement joins TRBV5-4 to TRBJ2-7; 10 nucleotides match TRBD1. V lost 3 bases and J lost 5; bases outside the gene matches: 5. Looked up from germline, CDR1 is SGHNT and CDR2 is YYREEE (reference sequence). The length of the CDR3 is 14 residues.